This T cell receptor beta chain was identified during a study of cytomegalovirus exposure and HLA in healthy donors. Notes on the study in general: When analyzed later, the rates of TCR association showed variation by HLA locus, with DRB1 the most and HLA-C the fewest.

The PCR used 60 Vbeta and 13 Jbeta primers. Method: immunoSEQ multiplex PCR; TCRdb's copy keeps in-frame clones and lacks some. The table shows 110,000 or so clones, with roughly 12% occurring only once. In this sample, this clone turned up a few times. Its antigen is as yet unknown. Germline-derived CDR1 and CDR2 are SGHTA and FQGNSA. This CDR3 has 17 amino acids. The germline V and J ends were trimmed by 1 base and 1 base, with 16 bases remaining between them. The chain carries TRBV7-2 and TRBJ1-1; D gene unclear. The sequenced material came from PBMCs. This TCR was recovered from a man aged 35 to 55 in good health and CMV-seropositive. CDR3 coding DNA: TGTGCCAGCAGCTTAGAGCCCGGACGAGGGTCGAACACTGAAGCTTTCTTT. It is translated as CASSLEPGRGSNTEAFF.